This T cell receptor beta chain emerged from a study of CD8 T cells in Susac syndrome (dated by TCRdb to about 2019). About the full investigation: Repertoire sequencing was used to test whether CD8+ T cell activation and differentiation in Susac syndrome was antigen driven. Points the paper makes about the study in general: The TCR sequencing and HLA analysis was acknowledged to have included a relatively small number of individuals.

RNA was extracted with the RNeasy kit and about 0.5 to 1 ug was reverse transcribed using random hexamers. The immunoSEQ multiplex PCR assay, which covers 54 Vbeta and 13 Jbeta segments, was used to amplify TCR beta CDR3 regions. PCR amplification bias was corrected using a synthetic template baseline for primer optimization and computational correction. Per the authors' processing: Reads were annotated to V, D and J genes per IMGT and analyzed with immunoSEQ Analyzer, keeping only productive sequences. Clonality was calculated as one minus the Shannon entropy normalized by log2 of the number of productive unique sequences. Public and private clones were assessed among the 100 most prevalent clones of each patient and control. Clones were defined as Susac-specific if absent from the healthy and MS cohorts, from under 1,200 published viral clones and from other ImmuneACCESS disease sequences. The public reads were reanalyzed by TCRdb: fastp trimming at Q25, MiXCR alignment, in-frame beta chains only. Records with the same CDR3 protein are collapsed into one entry carrying the most frequent genes and DNA. Clone size and V and J calls follow TCRdb, not the original study. The table for this sample lists some 130,000 distinct CDR3 sequences; around 94% of them were counted only once. Approximately 0.12% of the sample is held by the ten biggest clonotypes.

The germline V gene sets CDR1 to KGHSH and CDR2 to LQKENI. Cut back by 3 bases and 2 bases, the V and J ends lie 4 bases apart. The CDR3 runs 13 residues from the cysteine to the phenylalanine. CDR3 DNA is the only sequence kept; it has 39 bases, read in frame from the first base. High-throughput TCR beta sequencing profiled peripheral blood CD8+ and CD4+ T cells from healthy donors, Susac syndrome patients and multiple sclerosis patients. Multiple sclerosis controls were treatment-naive patients with stable or active relapsing-remitting disease fulfilling revised McDonald criteria. CD8+ TEMRA cells were enriched by FACS, while bulk CD8+ and CD4+ T cells were purified by magnetic negative isolation. Blood was collected in EDTA tubes and processed within 24 hours, with PBMCs isolated through density gradient centrifugation. PBMCs intended for TCR sequencing were cryopreserved in liquid nitrogen and were subsequently thawed in a 37 degrees C water bath. The sorted or isolated CD4+, CD8+ and CD8+ TEMRA cells reached a purity of at least 90%.

This clonotype was counted a few times. What this receptor recognizes is not known. No much larger clone is present one base from it, and per-base qualities are unavailable. This receptor was taken from a human donor with multiple sclerosis. Material for sequencing was CD4+ T cells from PBMCs. The chain is made from TRBV18 and TRBJ2-2, with the D gene not clear enough to name. The CDR3 reads as follows: CASSPANTGELFF. The nucleotides read TGTGCCAGCTCACCGGCAAACACCGGGGAGCTGTTTTTT.